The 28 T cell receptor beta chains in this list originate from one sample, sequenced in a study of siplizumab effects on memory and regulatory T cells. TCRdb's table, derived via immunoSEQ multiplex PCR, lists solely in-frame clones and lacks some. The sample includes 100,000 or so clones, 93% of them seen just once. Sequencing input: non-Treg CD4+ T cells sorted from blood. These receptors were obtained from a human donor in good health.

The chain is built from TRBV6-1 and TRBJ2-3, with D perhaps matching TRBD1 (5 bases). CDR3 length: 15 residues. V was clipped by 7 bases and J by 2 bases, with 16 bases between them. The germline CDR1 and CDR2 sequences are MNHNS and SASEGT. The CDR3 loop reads CASTEGAPPTDTQYF. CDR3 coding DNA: TGTGCCAGCACCGAAGGGGCACCCCCCACAGATACGCAGTATTTT.

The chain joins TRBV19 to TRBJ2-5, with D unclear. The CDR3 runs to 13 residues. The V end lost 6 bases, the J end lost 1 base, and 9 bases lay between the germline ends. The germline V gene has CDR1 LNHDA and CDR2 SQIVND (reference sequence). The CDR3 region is CASRKDRQETQYF. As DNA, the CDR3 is TGTGCCAGTAGAAAGGACCGCCAAGAGACCCAGTACTTC.

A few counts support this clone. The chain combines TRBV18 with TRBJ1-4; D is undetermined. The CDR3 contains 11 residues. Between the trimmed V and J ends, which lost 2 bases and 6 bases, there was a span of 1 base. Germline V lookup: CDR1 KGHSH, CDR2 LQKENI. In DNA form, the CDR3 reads TGTGCCAGCTCACCAGATGAAAAACTGTTTTTT. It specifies CASSPDEKLFF.

The CDR3 coding sequence is TGTGCCAGCAGTAAGGACTCCTACGAGCAGTACTTC. Residues: CASSKDSYEQYF. The genes are TRBV9 and TRBJ2-7, with D hard to call. Deletions cut 5 bases from V and 0 bases from J, with 6 bases between. Germline CDR1 and CDR2: SGDLS and YYNGEE. This CDR3 comprises 12 residues.

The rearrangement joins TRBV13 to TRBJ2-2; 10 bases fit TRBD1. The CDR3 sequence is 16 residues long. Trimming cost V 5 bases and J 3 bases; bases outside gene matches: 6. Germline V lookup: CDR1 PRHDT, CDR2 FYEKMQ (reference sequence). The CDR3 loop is CASSVGQGVHTGELFF. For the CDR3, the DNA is TGTGCCAGCAGCGTCGGACAGGGGGTCCACACCGGGGAGCTGTTTTTT.

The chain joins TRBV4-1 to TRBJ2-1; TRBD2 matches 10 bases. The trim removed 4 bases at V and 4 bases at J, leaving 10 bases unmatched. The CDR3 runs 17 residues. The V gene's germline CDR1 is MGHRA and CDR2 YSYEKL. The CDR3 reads CASSRGELAGIYNEQFF. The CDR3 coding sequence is TGCGCCAGCAGCCGAGGAGAACTAGCGGGGATATACAATGAGCAGTTCTTC.

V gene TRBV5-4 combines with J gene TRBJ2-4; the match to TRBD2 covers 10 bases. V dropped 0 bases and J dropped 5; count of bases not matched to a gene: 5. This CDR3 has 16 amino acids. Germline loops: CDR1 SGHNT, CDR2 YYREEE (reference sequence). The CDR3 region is CASSLAKRGGQNIQYF. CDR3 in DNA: TGTGCCAGCAGCTTGGCCAAGCGGGGGGGCCAAAACATTCAGTACTTC. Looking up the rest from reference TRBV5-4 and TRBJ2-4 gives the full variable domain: ETGVTQSPTHLIKTRGQQVTLRCSSQSGHNTVSWYQQALGQGPQFIFQYYREEENGRGNFPPRFSGLQFPNYSSELNVNALELDDSALYLCASSLAKRGGQNIQYFGAGTRLSVL.

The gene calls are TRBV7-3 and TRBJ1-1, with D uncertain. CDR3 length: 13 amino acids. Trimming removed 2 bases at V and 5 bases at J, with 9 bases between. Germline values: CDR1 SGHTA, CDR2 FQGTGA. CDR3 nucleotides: TGTGCCAGCAGCTTACTTTCAGGAACTGAAGCTTTCTTT. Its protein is CASSLLSGTEAFF.

In nucleotides, the CDR3 is TGTGCCAGCAGCTCCGCCCGGGGCGGGGGCCCTAGCACAGATACGCAGTATTTT. It encodes CASSSARGGGPSTDTQYF. V and J are TRBV7-2 and TRBJ2-3, with D perhaps matching TRBD2 (7 bases). Trimming shortened V by 4 bases and J by 0 bases, and 20 bases separated the two germline ends. CDR1 and CDR2 (germline): SGHTA, FQGNSA. CDR3 length: 18 amino acids. Using reference TRBV7-2 and TRBJ2-3 for the parts outside the CDR3, the full variable domain is GAGVSQSPSNKVTEKGKDVELRCDPISGHTALYWYRQSLGQGLEFLIYFQGNSAPDKSGLPSDRFSAERTGGSVSTLTIQRTQQEDSAVYLCASSSARGGGPSTDTQYFGPGTRLTVL.

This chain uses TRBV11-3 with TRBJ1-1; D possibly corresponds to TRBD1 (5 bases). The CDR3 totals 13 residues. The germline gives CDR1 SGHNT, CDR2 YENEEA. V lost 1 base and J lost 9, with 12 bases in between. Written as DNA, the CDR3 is TGTGCCAGCAGCTTAGGGGAAGGGGATAAAGCTTTCTTT. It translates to CASSLGEGDKAFF.

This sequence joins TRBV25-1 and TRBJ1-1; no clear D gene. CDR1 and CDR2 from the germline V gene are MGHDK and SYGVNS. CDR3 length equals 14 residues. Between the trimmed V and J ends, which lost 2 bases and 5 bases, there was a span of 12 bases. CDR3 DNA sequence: TGTGCCAGCAGTGAACCCGGGGTGGGGACTGAAGCTTTCTTT. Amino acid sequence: CASSEPGVGTEAFF.

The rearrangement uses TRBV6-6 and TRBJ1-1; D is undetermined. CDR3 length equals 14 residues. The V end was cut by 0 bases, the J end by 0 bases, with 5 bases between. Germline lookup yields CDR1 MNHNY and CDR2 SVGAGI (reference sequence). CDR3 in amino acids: CASSYSSVNTEAFF. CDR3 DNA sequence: TGTGCCAGCAGTTACTCGAGTGTGAACACTGAAGCTTTCTTT.

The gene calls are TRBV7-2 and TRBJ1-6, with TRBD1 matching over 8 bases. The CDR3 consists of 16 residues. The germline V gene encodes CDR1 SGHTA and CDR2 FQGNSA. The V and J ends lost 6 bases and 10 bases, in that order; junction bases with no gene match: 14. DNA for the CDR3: TGTGCCAGCAGACAACGGTCGACAGGGGCGAGATCACCCCTCCACTTT. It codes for CASRQRSTGARSPLHF.

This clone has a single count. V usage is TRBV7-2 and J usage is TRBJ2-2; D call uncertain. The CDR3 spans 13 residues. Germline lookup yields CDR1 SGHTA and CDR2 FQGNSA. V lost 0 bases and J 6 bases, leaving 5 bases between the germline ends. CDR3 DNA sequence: TGTGCCAGCAGCTTAGCTAGGGCCGGGGAGCTGTTTTTT. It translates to CASSLARAGELFF.

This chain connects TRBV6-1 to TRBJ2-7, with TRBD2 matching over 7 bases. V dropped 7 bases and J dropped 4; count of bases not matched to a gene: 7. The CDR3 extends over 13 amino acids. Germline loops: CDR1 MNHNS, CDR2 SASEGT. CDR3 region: CASMTRAGYEQYF. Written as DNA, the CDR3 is TGTGCCAGCATGACCCGAGCGGGGTACGAGCAGTACTTC.

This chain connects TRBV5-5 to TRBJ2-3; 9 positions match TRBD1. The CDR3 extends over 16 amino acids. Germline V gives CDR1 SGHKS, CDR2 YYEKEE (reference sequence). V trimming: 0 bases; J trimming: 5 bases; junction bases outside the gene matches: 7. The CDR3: CASSLAGTGIRDTQYF. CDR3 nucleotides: TGTGCCAGCAGCTTGGCCGGGACAGGGATTAGAGATACGCAGTATTTT.

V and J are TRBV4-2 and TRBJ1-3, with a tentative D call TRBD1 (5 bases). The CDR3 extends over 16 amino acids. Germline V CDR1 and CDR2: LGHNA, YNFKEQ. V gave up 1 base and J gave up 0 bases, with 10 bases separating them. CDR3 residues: CASSQGTSSSGNTIYF. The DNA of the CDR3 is TGTGCCAGCAGCCAAGGGACATCTAGCTCTGGAAACACCATATATTTT.

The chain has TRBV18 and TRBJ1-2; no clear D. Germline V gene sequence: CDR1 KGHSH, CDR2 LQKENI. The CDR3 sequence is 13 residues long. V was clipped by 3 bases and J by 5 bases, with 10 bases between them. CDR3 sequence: CASSPDFGYGYTF. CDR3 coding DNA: TGTGCCAGCTCACCGGACTTTGGTTATGGCTACACCTTC.

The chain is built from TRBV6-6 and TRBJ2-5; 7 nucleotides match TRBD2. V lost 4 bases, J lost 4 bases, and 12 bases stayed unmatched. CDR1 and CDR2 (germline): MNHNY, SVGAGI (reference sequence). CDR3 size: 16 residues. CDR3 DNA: TGTGCCAGCAGTTCCCGTACTTCGGGGGGAGGAGAGACCCAGTACTTC. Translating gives CASSSRTSGGGETQYF.

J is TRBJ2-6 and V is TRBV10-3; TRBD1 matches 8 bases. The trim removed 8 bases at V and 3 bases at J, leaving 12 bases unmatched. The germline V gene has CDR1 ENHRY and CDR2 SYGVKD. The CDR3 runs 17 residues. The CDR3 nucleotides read TGTGCCATCGCCAGACAGGGGCCATTGGGTGGGGCCAACGTCCTGACTTTC. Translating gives CAIARQGPLGGANVLTF.

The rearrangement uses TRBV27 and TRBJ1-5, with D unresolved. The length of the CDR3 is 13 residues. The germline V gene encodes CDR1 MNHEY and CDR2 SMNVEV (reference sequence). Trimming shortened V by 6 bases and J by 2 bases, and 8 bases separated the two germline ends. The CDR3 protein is CASRRTGNQPQHF. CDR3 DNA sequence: TGTGCCAGCAGGAGAACGGGCAATCAGCCCCAGCATTTT.

This CDR3 reads CASSLGLAGTSSYNEQFF. The CDR3 DNA sequence: TGTGCCAGCAGCTTAGGACTAGCGGGGACTAGCTCCTACAATGAGCAGTTCTTC. This rearrangement joins TRBV7-9 to TRBJ2-1; 11 nucleotides line up with TRBD2. Germline assignment: CDR1 SEHNR and CDR2 FQNEAQ (reference sequence). This CDR3 has 18 amino acids. V shed 1 base, J shed 0 bases, and the junction held 5 bases outside the gene matches.

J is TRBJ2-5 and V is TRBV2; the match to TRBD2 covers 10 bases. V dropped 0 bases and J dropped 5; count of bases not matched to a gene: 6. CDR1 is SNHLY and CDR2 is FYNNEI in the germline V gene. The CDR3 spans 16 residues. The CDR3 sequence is CASSEAGAGGRETQYF. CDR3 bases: TGTGCCAGCAGTGAAGCGGGAGCGGGGGGGCGGGAGACCCAGTACTTC.

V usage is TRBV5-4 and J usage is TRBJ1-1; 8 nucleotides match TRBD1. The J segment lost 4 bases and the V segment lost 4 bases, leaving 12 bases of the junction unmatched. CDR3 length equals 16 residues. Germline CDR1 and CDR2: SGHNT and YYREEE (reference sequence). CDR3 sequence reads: CASSPPLQGVSTEAFF. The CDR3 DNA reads TGTGCCAGCAGCCCCCCCCTACAGGGGGTAAGCACTGAAGCTTTCTTT. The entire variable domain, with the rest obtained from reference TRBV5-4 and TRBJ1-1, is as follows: ETGVTQSPTHLIKTRGQQVTLRCSSQSGHNTVSWYQQALGQGPQFIFQYYREEENGRGNFPPRFSGLQFPNYSSELNVNALELDDSALYLCASSPPLQGVSTEAFFGQGTRLTVV.

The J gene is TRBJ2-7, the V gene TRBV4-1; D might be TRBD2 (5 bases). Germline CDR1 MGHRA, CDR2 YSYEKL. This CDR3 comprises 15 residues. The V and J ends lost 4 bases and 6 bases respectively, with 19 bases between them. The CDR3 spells CASSLSSVLVFEQYF. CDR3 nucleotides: TGCGCCAGCAGCCTCTCATCGGTACTAGTCTTCGAGCAGTACTTC.

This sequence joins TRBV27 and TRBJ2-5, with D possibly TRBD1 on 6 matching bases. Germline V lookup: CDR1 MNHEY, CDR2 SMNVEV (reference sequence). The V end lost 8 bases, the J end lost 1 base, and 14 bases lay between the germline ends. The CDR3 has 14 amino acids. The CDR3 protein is CASGQQGTQETQYF. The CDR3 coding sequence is TGTGCCAGCGGCCAACAGGGTACCCAAGAGACCCAGTACTTC.

CDR3: CASSSVAGSSYNEQFF. The CDR3 DNA reads as TGTGCCAGCAGCTCAGTAGCGGGGAGCTCCTACAATGAGCAGTTCTTC. The chain combines TRBV11-2 with TRBJ2-1; 8 bases are shared with TRBD2. V shed 4 bases and J 0 bases; nucleotides not matched to a gene: 5. The CDR3 contains 16 residues. CDR1 and CDR2 from the germline V gene are SGHAT and FQNNGV. Combining the CDR3 with reference TRBV11-2 and TRBJ2-1 gives the whole variable domain EAGVAQSPRYKIIEKRQSVAFWCNPISGHATLYWYQQILGQGPKLLIQFQNNGVVDDSQLPKDRFSAERLKGVDSTLKIQPAKLEDSAVYLCASSSVAGSSYNEQFFGPGTRLTVL.

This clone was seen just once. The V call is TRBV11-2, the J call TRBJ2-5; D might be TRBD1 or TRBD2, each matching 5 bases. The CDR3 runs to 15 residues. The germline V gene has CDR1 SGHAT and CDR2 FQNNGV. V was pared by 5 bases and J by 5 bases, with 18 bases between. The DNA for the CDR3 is TGTGCCAGCAGCCGCCGGGACGGCCTTGGGGAGACCCAGTACTTC. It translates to CASSRRDGLGETQYF.